This T cell receptor (beta chain) stems from a study of untreated major depressive disorder. The study, taken as a whole, reports: Differences in TRBV25-01 and TRBV02-01 usage did not reach significance. Depressed patients' CD4+ T cells carried increased TRBV05-01 (Vbeta 5.1) usage versus control CD4+ T cells. The sequencing tests were limited to three preselected Vbeta families.

All participants were of European descent. Among patients, depression was moderate to severe. The protocol was immunoSEQ multiplex PCR, while the TCRdb copy is restricted to in-frame clones and leaves out a portion. The top ten clones hold approximately 0.8% of a sample with some 13,000 clones, 80% to 95% of them seen once. For this clone: The antigen is unknown.

The germline V and J ends were trimmed by 4 bases and 3 bases, with 16 bases remaining between them. CDR1 is LGHNA and CDR2 is YNFKEQ in the germline V gene. The CDR3 consists of 15 residues. The sequenced sample was CD4+ T cells from PBMCs. This receptor was identified in a man younger than 45 with major depressive disorder. The J gene is TRBJ2-7, the V gene TRBV4-2; no definite D call. The CDR3 is CASSLVVSPDYEQYF. The CDR3 DNA follows: TGTGCCAGCAGCCTAGTAGTTAGCCCCGACTACGAGCAGTACTTC.